This T cell receptor (beta chain) was captured by sequencing in a study of CD8 T cells in ankylosing spondylitis. Each TCR beta library was made by quantitative 5'-RACE that incorporated molecular barcodes. One entry per CDR3 protein, called by TCRdb with MiXCR from the 5' RACE reads. The sample lists about 800,000 distinct CDR3 sequences, about 11% occurring once. This clonotype has a count of ten or more. Its antigen is still unknown. Study-level points and caveats: A subset of motif variants has previously been described in the synovial fluid and blood of reactive arthritis. With a CD8+ phenotype, disease-linked clones were relatively rare in peripheral blood. Apparently characteristic of ankylosing spondylitis blood was a TCR beta motif (about 8 highly homologous variants). The authors reported significant enrichment of disease-linked clones in matched ankylosing spondylitis synovial fluid.

This CDR3 comprises 13 residues. Germline V gives CDR1 DFQATT, CDR2 SNEGSKA (reference sequence). Deletions cut 0 bases from V and 2 bases from J, with 7 bases between. J is TRBJ1-2 and V is TRBV20-1; D gene ambiguous. The sample consisted of blood, either unsorted or a sorted T cell fraction (not recorded which). This receptor was taken from a male donor with ankylosing spondylitis. The DNA of the CDR3 is TGCAGTGCTAGAGATTCGGCAAACTATGGCTACACCTTC. It translates to CSARDSANYGYTF.